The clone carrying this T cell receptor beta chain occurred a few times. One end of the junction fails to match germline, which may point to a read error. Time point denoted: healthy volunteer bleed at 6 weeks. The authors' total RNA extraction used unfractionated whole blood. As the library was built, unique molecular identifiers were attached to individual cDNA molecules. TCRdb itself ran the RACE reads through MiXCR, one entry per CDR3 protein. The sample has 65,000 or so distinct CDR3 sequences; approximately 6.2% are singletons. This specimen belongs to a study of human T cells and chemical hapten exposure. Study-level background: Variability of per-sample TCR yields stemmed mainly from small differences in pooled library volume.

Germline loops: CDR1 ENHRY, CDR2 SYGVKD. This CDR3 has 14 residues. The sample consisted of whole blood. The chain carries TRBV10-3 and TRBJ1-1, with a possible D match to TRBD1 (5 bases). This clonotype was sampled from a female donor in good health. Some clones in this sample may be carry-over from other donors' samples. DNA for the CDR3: TGTGCCATCAGGGAGTCTTGGGAGGGGACTGAAGCTTTCTTT. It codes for CAIRESWEGTEAFF.